The 10 T cell receptor beta chains reported below all come from one sample, sequenced in a study of tumor-infiltrating lymphocytes in oesophageal squamous cell carcinoma. Via MiXCR, TCRdb re-called the PCR reads, giving one row per CDR3 protein. Among 9,500 or so distinct CDR3 sequences listed, about three fifths were seen once. The sequencing input was esophageal tumor tissue. All receptors come from a male donor with esophageal squamous cell carcinoma.

In its sample, this clonotype was seen many times. The chain carries TRBV10-2 and TRBJ2-3; either TRBD1 or TRBD2 may fit D (5 bases each). The DNA end is more similar to TRBJ2-7, so the J call may be wrong. This CDR3 has 14 residues. Per the germline V gene, CDR1 is WSHSY and CDR2 is SAAADI. The CDR3, as DNA: TGCGCCAGCAGTGAGCCGGGACCGCACTACGAGCAGTACTTC. It encodes CASSEPGPHYEQYF.

This clonotype is classed as medium-sized. V and J are TRBV6-1 and TRBJ2-3; perhaps D is TRBD1 or TRBD2 (5 bases each). Trimming removed 6 bases from V and 2 bases from J, with 12 bases in between. From germline, CDR1 is MNHNS and CDR2 SASEGT. The CDR3 spans 14 residues. The chain's CDR3 is CASSWGSSTDTQYF. The CDR3 DNA is TGTGCCAGCAGCTGGGGGTCCTCCACAGATACGCAGTATTTT.

Turning to this clonotype: A much larger clone lies one base from this, so it may be a read error. The chain has TRBV7-2 and TRBJ2-3; D unresolved. The J call may be mistaken, given a closer DNA end match to TRBJ1-2. Germline loops: CDR1 SGHTA, CDR2 FQGNSA. The CDR3 totals 15 residues. The CDR3: CDSSVGQITDYGYTF. The CDR3 DNA reads TGTGACAGCAGCGTCGGGCAGATAACGGACTATGGCTACACCTTC.

About this clonotype: The junction differs from germline at one of its ends, possibly a read error. The chain links TRBV7-2 to TRBJ2-7, with D possibly matching TRBD1 (6 bases). The germline CDR1 and CDR2 sequences are SGHTA and FQGNSA. CDR3 size: 10 residues. CDR3 coding DNA: TGTGCCAGCAGCTTCCAGGGACAAGTCTTC. This translates into CASSFQGQVF.

The V gene is TRBV27, the J gene TRBJ2-1; 10 nucleotides agree with TRBD2. The closer fit of TRBJ2-5 to the DNA end suggests the J call may be wrong. This CDR3 is 16 amino acids long. Germline values: CDR1 MNHEY, CDR2 SMNVEV (reference sequence). CDR3 bases: TGTGCCAGCAGTAATAGCGGGAGGAGGGGTCAAGAGACCCAGTACTTC. This encodes CASSNSGRRGQETQYF.

For this clonotype: The junction does not match germline at one end; this may be a read error. The genes are TRBV7-6 and TRBJ2-5, with 9 bases aligning to TRBD2. In germline, CDR1 is SGHVS, CDR2 FNYEAQ. The CDR3 sequence is 14 residues long. The CDR3 loop reads CASSIAGVGETQYF. CDR3 DNA: TGTGCCAGCAGCATAGCGGGAGTTGGAGAGACCCAGTACTTC.

By sample share, this clonotype is medium-sized. J is TRBJ1-5 and V is TRBV6-1; D call uncertain. Trimming cost V 2 bases and J 0 bases, with 11 bases left between them. CDR1 and CDR2 from the germline V gene are MNHNS and SASEGT. The CDR3 consists of 16 residues. As DNA, the CDR3 is TGTGCCAGCAGTGAATTTGGTCAGATTAGCAATCAGCCCCAGCATTTT. Translation: CASSEFGQISNQPQHF.

The chain uses TRBV7-2 and TRBJ2-1, with D maybe TRBD2 (7 bases). Germline V gene sequence: CDR1 SGHTA, CDR2 FQGNSA. V was shortened by 6 bases and J by 12 bases, with 15 bases between the two germline ends. The CDR3 is 12 amino acids. In DNA, the CDR3 is TGTGCCAGCAGTTGGGGGGGGGGCTCGCAGTTCTTC. As protein: CASSWGGGSQFF.

This clonotype appeared a few times. This chain uses TRBV12-3 or TRBV12-4 with TRBJ2-7, with D unresolved. The length of the CDR3 is 11 residues. V lost 3 bases and J 3 bases, leaving 3 bases between the germline ends. CDR3 nucleotides: TGTGCCAGCAGTTTCGGCTACGAGCAGTACTTC. This translates into CASSFGYEQYF.

J is TRBJ2-1 and V is TRBV7-2; 8 bases map to TRBD2. The germline V gene encodes CDR1 SGHTA and CDR2 FQGNSA. Trimming removed 3 bases from V and 10 bases from J; junction bases left unmatched: 14. This CDR3 comprises 16 residues. The CDR3 nucleotides read TGTGCCAGCAGCTTGGCGACGAGCGGGGGCTGGGGCGAGCAGTTCTTC. Residues: CASSLATSGGWGEQFF.